Reported below is one T cell receptor (beta chain). The table came from immunoSEQ multiplex PCR; TCRdb's copy has only in-frame clones and leaves some out. Found here are 180,000 or so clones, 89% of them singletons; the top ten hold 2% to 2.5%. The age range of participants was 18 to 89 years, with residence in about two dozen US areas. Clinical histories supplied by participants themselves formed the basis of cohort assignment. This record comes from a study of blood T cell repertoires in COVID-19. Study-level information: The United States, Italy and Spain provided the acute and convalescent COVID-19 samples. PBMCs, B-cell-depleted T cells, or T cells were the source of the cDNA or gDNA that made up the material.

V gave up 5 bases and J gave up 14 bases; unmatched junction bases: 6. CDR3 length equals 12 residues. Per germline, CDR1 MDHEN and CDR2 SYDVKM. The receptor comes from a woman aged 40 to 49 with acute COVID-19. Source material: PBMCs or T cells enriched from blood (not recorded which). V usage is TRBV28 and J usage is TRBJ1-5; TRBD1 agrees at 10 bases. Written as DNA, the CDR3 is TGTGCCAGCAGTCCGTCGACAGGGGGCGAGCATTTT. It is translated as CASSPSTGGEHF.